This T cell receptor beta chain is drawn from a study of glioma-infiltrating T cells after dendritic cell vaccination. As for time point: after dendritic cell vaccination, including at tumor progression/relapse. Selection required adequate fresh-frozen tumor tissue plus more than two years' survival data. CDR1 and CDR2 from the germline V gene are LNHDA and SQIVND (reference sequence). V was pared by 3 bases and J by 5 bases, with 10 bases between. The CDR3 covers 13 residues. The repertoire was sequenced with immunoSEQ multiplex PCR; TCRdb's copy has only in-frame clones and lacks some. The sample holds around 87,000 clones; around 83% are singletons and the top ten take roughly 6.8%.

The sample here was blood, taken after dendritic cell vaccination. The chain is built from TRBV19 and TRBJ1-1, with D possibly TRBD1 on 5 matching bases. This TCR was recovered from a human donor with glioblastoma. The CDR3 nucleotides read TGTGCCAGTAGTATGCAGGGTTCGACTGAAGCTTTCTTT. Its translation: CASSMQGSTEAFF.